This T cell receptor beta chain was sequenced in a study of neurological immune-mediated disorders. Synthesis of cDNA was carried out by template-switch 5'RACE. The reaction used 10-nucleotide random UMIs. The authors obtained over 160 million TCR-beta sequences from 15-18 subjects per sequencing run. TCRdb independently ran MiXCR on the 5' RACE reads; one entry per CDR3 protein. The repertoire holds fewer than 11,000 distinct CDR3 sequences, with roughly 20% as singletons. General study findings and limits: Falling below healthy controls, multiple sclerosis showed the least TCR clonal expansion, while HTLV-1-associated myelopathy showed the most.

This clonotype appeared a single time. Its antigen is not identified. Trimming left V 0 bases short and J 2 bases short, with 10 bases between. CDR1 and CDR2 from the germline V gene are SGHVS and FNYEAQ. There are 15 residues in the CDR3. This TCR was sampled from a woman aged 60 to 75 with HTLV-1-associated myelopathy (HAM/TSP). Sequences were obtained from CD8+ T cells from blood. V is TRBV7-6 and J is TRBJ1-1; D uncertain. CDR3 coding DNA: TGTGCCAGCAGCTTAGCGCACGGATCCAACACTGAAGCTTTCTTT. Amino acid sequence: CASSLAHGSNTEAFF.